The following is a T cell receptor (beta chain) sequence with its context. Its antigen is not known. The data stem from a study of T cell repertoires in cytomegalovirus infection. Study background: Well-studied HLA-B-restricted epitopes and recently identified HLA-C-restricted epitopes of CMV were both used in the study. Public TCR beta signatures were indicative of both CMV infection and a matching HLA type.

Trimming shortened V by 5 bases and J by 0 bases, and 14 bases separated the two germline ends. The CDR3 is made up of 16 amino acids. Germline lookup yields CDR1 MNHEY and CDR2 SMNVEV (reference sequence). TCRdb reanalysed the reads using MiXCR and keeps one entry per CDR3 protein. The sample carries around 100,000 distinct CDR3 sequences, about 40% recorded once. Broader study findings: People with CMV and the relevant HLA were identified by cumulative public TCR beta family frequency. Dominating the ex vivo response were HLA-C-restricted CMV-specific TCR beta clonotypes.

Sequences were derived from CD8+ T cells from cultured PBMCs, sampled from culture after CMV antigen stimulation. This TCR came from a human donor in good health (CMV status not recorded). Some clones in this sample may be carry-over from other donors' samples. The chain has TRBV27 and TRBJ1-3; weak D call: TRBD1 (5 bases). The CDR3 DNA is TGTGCCAGCAGTACCCCTCGACAGTTCTCTGGAAACACCATATATTTT. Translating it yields CASSTPRQFSGNTIYF.